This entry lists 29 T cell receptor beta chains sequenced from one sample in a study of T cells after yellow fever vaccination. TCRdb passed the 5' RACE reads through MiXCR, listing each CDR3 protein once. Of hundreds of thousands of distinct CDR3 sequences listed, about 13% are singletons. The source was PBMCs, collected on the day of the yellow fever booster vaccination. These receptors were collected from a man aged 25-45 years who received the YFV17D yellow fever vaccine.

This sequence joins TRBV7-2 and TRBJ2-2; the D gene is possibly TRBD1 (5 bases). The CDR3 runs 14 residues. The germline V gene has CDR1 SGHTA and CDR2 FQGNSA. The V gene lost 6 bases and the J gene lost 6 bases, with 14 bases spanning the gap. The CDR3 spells CASRTVSSPGELFF. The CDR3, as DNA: TGTGCCAGCAGGACAGTCTCTTCGCCCGGGGAGCTGTTTTTT. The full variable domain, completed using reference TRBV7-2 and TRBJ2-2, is GAGVSQSPSNKVTEKGKDVELRCDPISGHTALYWYRQSLGQGLEFLIYFQGNSAPDKSGLPSDRFSAERTGGSVSTLTIQRTQQEDSAVYLCASRTVSSPGELFFGEGSRLTVL.

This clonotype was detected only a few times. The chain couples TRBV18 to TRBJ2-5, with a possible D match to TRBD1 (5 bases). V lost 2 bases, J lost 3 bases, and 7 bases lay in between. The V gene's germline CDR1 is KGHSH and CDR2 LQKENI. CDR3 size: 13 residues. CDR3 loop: CASSPFREETQYF. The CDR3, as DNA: TGTGCCAGCTCACCATTCAGGGAAGAGACCCAGTACTTC.

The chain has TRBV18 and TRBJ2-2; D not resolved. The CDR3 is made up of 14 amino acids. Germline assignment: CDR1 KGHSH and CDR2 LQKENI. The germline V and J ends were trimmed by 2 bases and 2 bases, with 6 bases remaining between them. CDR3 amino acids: CASSPFPNTGELFF. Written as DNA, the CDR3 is TGTGCCAGCTCACCATTCCCTAACACCGGGGAGCTGTTTTTT. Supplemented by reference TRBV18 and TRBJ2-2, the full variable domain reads NAGVMQNPRHLVRRRGQEARLRCSPMKGHSHVYWYRQLPEEGLKFMVYLQKENIIDESGMPKERFSAEFPKEGPSILRIQQVVRGDSAAYFCASSPFPNTGELFFGEGSRLTVL.

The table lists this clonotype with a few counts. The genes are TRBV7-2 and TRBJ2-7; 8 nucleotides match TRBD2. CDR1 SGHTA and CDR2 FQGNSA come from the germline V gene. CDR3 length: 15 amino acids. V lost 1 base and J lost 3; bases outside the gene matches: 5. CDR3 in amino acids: CASSLESGSSYEQYF. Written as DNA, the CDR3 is TGTGCCAGCAGCTTAGAAAGCGGGAGTAGCTACGAGCAGTACTTC.

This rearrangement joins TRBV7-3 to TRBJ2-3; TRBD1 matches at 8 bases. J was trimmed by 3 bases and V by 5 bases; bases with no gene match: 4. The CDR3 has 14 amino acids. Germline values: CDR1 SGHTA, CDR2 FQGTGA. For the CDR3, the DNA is TGTGCCAGCAGCCCAGGGGGCTTTACAGATACGCAGTATTTT. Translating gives CASSPGGFTDTQYF.

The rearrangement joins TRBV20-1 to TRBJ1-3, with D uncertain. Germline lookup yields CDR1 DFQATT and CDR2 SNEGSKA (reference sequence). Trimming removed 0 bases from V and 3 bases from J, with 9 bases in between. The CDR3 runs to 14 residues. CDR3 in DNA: TGCAGTGCTAGAGATCCCGAGGGTGGAAACACCATATATTTT. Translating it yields CSARDPEGGNTIYF.

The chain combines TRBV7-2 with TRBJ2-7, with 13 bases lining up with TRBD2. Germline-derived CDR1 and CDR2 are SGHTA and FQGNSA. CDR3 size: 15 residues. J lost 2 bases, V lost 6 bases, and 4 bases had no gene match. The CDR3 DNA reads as TGTGCCAGCAGTTGGGGACTAGCGGGACCCTACGAGCAGTACTTC. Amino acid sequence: CASSWGLAGPYEQYF. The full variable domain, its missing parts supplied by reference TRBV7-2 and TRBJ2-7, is GAGVSQSPSNKVTEKGKDVELRCDPISGHTALYWYRQSLGQGLEFLIYFQGNSAPDKSGLPSDRFSAERTGGSVSTLTIQRTQQEDSAVYLCASSWGLAGPYEQYFGPGTRLTVT.

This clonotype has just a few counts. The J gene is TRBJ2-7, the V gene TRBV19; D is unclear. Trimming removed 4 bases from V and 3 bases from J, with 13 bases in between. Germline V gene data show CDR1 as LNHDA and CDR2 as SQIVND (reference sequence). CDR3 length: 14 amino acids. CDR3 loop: CASSNSGSGYEQYF. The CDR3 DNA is TGTGCCAGTAGTAATTCTGGGTCTGGCTACGAGCAGTACTTC.

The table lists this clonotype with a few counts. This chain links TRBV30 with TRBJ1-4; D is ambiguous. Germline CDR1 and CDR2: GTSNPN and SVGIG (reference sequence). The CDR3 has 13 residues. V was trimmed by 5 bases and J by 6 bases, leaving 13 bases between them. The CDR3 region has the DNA TGTGCCTGGGCAGTGGGCAGTTATGAAAAACTGTTTTTT. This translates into CAWAVGSYEKLFF.

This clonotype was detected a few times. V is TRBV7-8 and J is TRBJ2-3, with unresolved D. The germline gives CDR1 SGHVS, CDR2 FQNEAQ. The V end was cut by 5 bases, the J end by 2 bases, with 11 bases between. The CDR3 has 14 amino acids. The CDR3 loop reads CASSPRRLTDTQYF. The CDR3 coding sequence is TGTGCCAGCAGCCCCAGACGGCTCACAGATACGCAGTATTTT. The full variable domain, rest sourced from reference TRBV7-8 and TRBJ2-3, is GAGVSQSPRYKVAKRGQDVALRCDPISGHVSLFWYQQALGQGPEFLTYFQNEAQLDKSGLPSDRFFAERPEGSVSTLKIQRTQQEDSAVYLCASSPRRLTDTQYFGPGTRLTVL.

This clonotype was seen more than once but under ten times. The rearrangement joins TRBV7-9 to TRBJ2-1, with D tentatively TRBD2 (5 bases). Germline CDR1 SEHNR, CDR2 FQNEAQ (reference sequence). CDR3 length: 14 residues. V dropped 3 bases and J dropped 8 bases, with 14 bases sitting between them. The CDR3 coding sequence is TGTGCCAGCAGCTTTCGACTACGGATCTATGAGCAGTTCTTC. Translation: CASSFRLRIYEQFF.

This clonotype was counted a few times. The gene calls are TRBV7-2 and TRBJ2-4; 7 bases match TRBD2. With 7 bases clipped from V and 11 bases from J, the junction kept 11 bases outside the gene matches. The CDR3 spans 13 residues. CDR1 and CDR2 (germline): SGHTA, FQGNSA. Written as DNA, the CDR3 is TGTGCCAGCACCATCGGAGCTAGCGGTTTTCAGTACTTC. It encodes CASTIGASGFQYF.

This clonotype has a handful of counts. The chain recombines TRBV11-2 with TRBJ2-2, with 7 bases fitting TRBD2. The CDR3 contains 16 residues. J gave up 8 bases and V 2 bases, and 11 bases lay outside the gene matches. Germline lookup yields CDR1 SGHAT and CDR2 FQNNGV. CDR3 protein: CASSLIAGSGTGELFF. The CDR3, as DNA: TGTGCCAGCAGCTTAATAGCGGGCTCCGGAACTGGGGAGCTGTTTTTT.

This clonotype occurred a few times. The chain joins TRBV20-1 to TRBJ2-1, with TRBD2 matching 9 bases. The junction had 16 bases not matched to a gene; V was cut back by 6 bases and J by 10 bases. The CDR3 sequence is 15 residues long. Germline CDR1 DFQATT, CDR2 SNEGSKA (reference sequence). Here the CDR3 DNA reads TGCAGTGCCCTCCCGCGGGAGGGCTTAAGAGGCGAGCAGTTCTTC. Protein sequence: CSALPREGLRGEQFF.

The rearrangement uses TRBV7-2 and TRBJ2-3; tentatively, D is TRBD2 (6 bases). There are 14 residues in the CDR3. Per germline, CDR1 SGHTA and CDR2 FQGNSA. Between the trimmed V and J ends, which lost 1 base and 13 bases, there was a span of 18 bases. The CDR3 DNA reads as TGTGCCAGCAGCTTAGGGTTAGCGGAGACCCTCGAGTATTTT. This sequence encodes CASSLGLAETLEYF. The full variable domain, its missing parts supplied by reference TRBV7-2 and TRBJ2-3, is GAGVSQSPSNKVTEKGKDVELRCDPISGHTALYWYRQSLGQGLEFLIYFQGNSAPDKSGLPSDRFSAERTGGSVSTLTIQRTQQEDSAVYLCASSLGLAETLEYFGPGTRLTVL.

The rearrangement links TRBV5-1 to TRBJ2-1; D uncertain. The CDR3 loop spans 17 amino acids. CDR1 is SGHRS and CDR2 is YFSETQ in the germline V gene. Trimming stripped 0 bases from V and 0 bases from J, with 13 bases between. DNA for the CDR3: TGCGCCAGCAGCTTGGGCCCCACTACCGACTCCTACAATGAGCAGTTCTTC. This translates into CASSLGPTTDSYNEQFF.

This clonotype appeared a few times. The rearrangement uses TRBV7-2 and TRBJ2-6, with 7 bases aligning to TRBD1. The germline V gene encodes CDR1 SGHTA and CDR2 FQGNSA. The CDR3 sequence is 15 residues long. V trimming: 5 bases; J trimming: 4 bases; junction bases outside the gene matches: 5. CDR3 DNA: TGTGCCAGCAGCATACAGGGGTCGGGGGCCAACGTCCTGACTTTC. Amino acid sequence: CASSIQGSGANVLTF.

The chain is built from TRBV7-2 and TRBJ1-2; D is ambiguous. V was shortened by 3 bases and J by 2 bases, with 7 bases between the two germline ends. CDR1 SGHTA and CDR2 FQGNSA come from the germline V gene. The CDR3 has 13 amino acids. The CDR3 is CASSLTLNYGYTF. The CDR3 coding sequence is TGTGCCAGCAGCTTGACCCTCAACTATGGCTACACCTTC. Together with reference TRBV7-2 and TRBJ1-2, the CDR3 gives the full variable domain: GAGVSQSPSNKVTEKGKDVELRCDPISGHTALYWYRQSLGQGLEFLIYFQGNSAPDKSGLPSDRFSAERTGGSVSTLTIQRTQQEDSAVYLCASSLTLNYGYTFGSGTRLTVV.

Here the CDR3 DNA reads TGTGCCAGCAGTGCCAAAGGGACTAGCGGGAAGGGAGAGACCCAGTACTTC. This sequence encodes CASSAKGTSGKGETQYF. This chain uses TRBV12-3 or TRBV12-4 with TRBJ2-5; TRBD2 agrees at 13 bases. The CDR3 has 17 amino acids. Trimming cost V 5 bases and J 4 bases; bases outside gene matches: 10.

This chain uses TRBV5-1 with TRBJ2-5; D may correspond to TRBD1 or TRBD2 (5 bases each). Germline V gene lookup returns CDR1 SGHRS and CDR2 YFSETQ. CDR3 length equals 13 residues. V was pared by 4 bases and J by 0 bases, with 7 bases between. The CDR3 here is CASSGTNQETQYF. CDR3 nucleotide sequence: TGCGCCAGCAGCGGGACGAACCAAGAGACCCAGTACTTC.

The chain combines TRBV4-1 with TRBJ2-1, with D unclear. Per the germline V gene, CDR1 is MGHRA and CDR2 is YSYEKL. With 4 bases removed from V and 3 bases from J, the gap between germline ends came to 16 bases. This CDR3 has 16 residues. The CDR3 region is CASSREDGRNYNEQFF. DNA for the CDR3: TGCGCCAGCAGCCGGGAAGATGGTCGAAACTACAATGAGCAGTTCTTC.

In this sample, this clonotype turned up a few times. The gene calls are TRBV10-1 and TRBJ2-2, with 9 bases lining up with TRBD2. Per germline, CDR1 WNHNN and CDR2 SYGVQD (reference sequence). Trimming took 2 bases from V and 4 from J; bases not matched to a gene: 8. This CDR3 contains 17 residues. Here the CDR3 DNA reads TGCGCCAGCAGTGAGGCTAGCGGGAATTCCTTCACCGGGGAGCTGTTTTTT. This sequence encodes CASSEASGNSFTGELFF.

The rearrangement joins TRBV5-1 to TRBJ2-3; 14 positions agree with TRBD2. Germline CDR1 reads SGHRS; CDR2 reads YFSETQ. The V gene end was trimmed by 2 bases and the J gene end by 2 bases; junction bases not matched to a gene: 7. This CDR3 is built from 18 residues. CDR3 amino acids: CASSFGTSGSGNTDTQYF. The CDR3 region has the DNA TGCGCCAGCAGCTTTGGGACTAGCGGGAGTGGGAACACAGATACGCAGTATTTT.

CDR3 coding DNA: TGTGCCAGCAGCCAAGACAGGCATTCCTACGAGCAGTACTTC. It is translated as CASSQDRHSYEQYF. The chain links TRBV14 to TRBJ2-7, with D unresolved. Germline CDR1 SGHDN, CDR2 FVKESK. The CDR3 runs to 14 residues. Trimming shortened V by 0 bases and J by 1 base, and 7 bases separated the two germline ends. Combining the CDR3 with reference TRBV14 and TRBJ2-7 gives the whole variable domain EAGVTQFPSHSVIEKGQTVTLRCDPISGHDNLYWYRRVMGKEIKFLLHFVKESKQDESGMPNNRFLAERTGGTYSTLKVQPAELEDSGVYFCASSQDRHSYEQYFGPGTRLTVT.

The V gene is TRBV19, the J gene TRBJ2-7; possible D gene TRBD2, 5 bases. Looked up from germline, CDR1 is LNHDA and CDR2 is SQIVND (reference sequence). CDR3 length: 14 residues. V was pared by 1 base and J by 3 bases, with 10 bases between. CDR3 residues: CASSIAGFGYEQYF. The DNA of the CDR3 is TGTGCCAGTAGTATAGCGGGGTTTGGCTACGAGCAGTACTTC.

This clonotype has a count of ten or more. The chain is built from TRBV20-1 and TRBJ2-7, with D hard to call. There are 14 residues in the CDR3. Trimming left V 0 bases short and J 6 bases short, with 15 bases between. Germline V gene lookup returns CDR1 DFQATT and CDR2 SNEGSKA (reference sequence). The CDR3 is CSARENGLAGEQYF. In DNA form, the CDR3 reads TGCAGTGCTAGAGAGAACGGGTTGGCAGGCGAGCAGTACTTC.

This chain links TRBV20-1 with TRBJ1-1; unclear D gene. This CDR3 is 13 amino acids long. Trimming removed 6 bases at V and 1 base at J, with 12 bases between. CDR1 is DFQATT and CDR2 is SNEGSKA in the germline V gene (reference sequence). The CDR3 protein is CSARRQANTEAFF. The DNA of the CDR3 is TGCAGTGCGAGAAGGCAGGCGAACACTGAAGCTTTCTTT.

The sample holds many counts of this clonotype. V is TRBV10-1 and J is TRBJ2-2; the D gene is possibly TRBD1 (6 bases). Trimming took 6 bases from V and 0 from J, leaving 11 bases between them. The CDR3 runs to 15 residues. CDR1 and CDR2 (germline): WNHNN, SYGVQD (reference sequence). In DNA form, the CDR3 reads TGCGCCAGCAGGATGGGACAAGCGAACACCGGGGAGCTGTTTTTT. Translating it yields CASRMGQANTGELFF.

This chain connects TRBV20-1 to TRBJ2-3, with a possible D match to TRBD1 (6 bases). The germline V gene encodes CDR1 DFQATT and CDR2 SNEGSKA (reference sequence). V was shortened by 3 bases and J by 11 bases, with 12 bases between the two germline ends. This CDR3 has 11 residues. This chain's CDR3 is CSASKQGWQYF. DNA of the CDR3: TGCAGTGCTAGTAAACAGGGTTGGCAGTATTTT.